This T cell receptor beta chain derives from a study of blood T cell repertoires in COVID-19. Study information: The origin of the acute and convalescent COVID-19 samples was the United States, Italy and Spain. PBMCs, B-cell-depleted T cells, or T cells were the source of the cDNA or gDNA that made up the material.

Authors' methods: Reference gene primers were amplified, and this amplification served to estimate nucleated cell counts. Repertoires were generated with immunoSEQ multiplex PCR, while TCRdb's copy carries only in-frame clones and drops some. Clone size and V and J calls were adopted from that table, with D and trimming inferred from the DNA. The sample gives about 110,000 clones, 88% of which show up once; approximately 0.81% is in the top ten. CDR1 and CDR2 from the germline V gene are LGHDT and YNNKEL (reference sequence). V gave up 4 bases and J gave up 4 bases, with 7 bases separating them. The CDR3 sequence is 12 residues long.

This TCR came from a woman between 50 and 59 years old with active or convalescent COVID-19. The chain combines TRBV3-1 (or the pseudogene TRBV3-2) with TRBJ1-2, with D uncertain. What was sequenced was peripheral blood. The CDR3 bases are TGTGCCAGCAGCCCTCCCGGCTATGGCTACACCTTC. Protein product: CASSPPGYGYTF.